The 5 T cell receptor beta chains below come from one sample, sequenced in a study of blood T cell repertoires in COVID-19. Here immunoSEQ multiplex PCR was the method, and the copy in TCRdb shows in-frame clones only, minus some. The sample consists of 280,000 or so clones, roughly 85% of them appearing once. Sequenced sample: peripheral blood. Receptors were obtained from a woman aged 50 to 60 who had recovered from COVID-19.

V is TRBV27 and J is TRBJ1-1, with unresolved D. The CDR3 spans 11 residues. V dropped 7 bases and J dropped 5 bases, with 8 bases sitting between them. Germline assignment: CDR1 MNHEY and CDR2 SMNVEV (reference sequence). CDR3 sequence reads: CASTGRTEAFF. CDR3 nucleotide sequence: TGTGCCAGCACCGGGAGGACTGAAGCTTTCTTT.

V gene TRBV28 combines with J gene TRBJ1-2, with TRBD1 identical over 9 bases. J lost 6 bases, V lost 8 bases, and 1 base had no gene match. The CDR3 runs 11 residues. Germline assignment: CDR1 MDHEN and CDR2 SYDVKM. The CDR3 protein is CASYRGHGYTF. The CDR3 DNA reads TGTGCCAGCTACAGGGGGCATGGCTACACCTTC.

The gene calls are TRBV28 and TRBJ2-7, with TRBD2 matching 7 bases. Per germline, CDR1 MDHEN and CDR2 SYDVKM. V lost 6 bases, J lost 7 bases, and 15 bases stayed unmatched. This CDR3 is 15 amino acids long. CDR3 loop: CASSPGTTLRGEQYF. The CDR3 region has the DNA TGTGCCAGCAGCCCCGGGACTACCTTACGTGGGGAGCAGTACTTC.

This clone was seen at least ten times. J is TRBJ1-2 and V is TRBV6-5, with a weak D call TRBD1 (6 bases). This CDR3 has 13 amino acids. V shed 6 bases and J shed 2 bases, with 10 bases lying between them. Germline CDR1 MNHEY, CDR2 SVGAGI. DNA of the CDR3: TGTGCCAGCAGAGGACAGCAGAACTATGGCTACACCTTC. As protein: CASRGQQNYGYTF.

The chain is built from TRBV4-1 and TRBJ2-2, with TRBD2 as a possible D gene (6 bases). This CDR3 comprises 16 residues. Looked up from germline, CDR1 is MGHRA and CDR2 is YSYEKL. The V end was cut by 1 base, the J end by 3 bases, with 12 bases between. CDR3 sequence: CASSQGAGPYTGELFF. As DNA, the CDR3 is TGCGCCAGCAGCCAAGGGGCGGGACCCTACACCGGGGAGCTGTTTTTT.